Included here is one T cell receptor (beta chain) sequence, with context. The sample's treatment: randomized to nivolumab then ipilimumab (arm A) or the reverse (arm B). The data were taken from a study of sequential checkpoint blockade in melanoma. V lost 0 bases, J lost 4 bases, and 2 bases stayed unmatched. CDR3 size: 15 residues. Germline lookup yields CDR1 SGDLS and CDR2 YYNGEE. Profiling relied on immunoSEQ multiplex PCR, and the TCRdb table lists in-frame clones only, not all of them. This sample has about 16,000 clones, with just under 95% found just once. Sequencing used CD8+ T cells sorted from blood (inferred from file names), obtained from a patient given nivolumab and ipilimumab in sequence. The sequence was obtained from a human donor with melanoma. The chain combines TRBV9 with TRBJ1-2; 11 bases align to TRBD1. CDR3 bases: TGTGCCAGCAGCGTAGGAGGGACAGGGGGCTATGGCTACACCTTC. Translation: CASSVGGTGGYGYTF.